This T cell receptor beta chain was profiled in a study of blood T cell repertoires in COVID-19. Study-level information: Acute-phase and convalescent COVID-19 samples originated in the United States, Italy and Spain. PBMCs, B-cell-depleted T cells, or T cells provided the cDNA or gDNA that made up the material.

This clone showed up just once. Original processing notes: Counts of nucleated cells, estimated from reference gene primer amplification, were obtained. The assay was immunoSEQ multiplex PCR, and TCRdb's table has in-frame clones only and misses some. V and J calls and clone size are those listed in that table; D and trimming were worked out from the DNA. The sample has 90,000 to 120,000 clones; 82% are singletons. J lost 7 bases, V lost 0 bases, and 5 bases had no gene match. CDR3 length equals 14 residues. From germline, CDR1 is MNHEY and CDR2 SVGAGI. Sequencing was carried out using peripheral blood. The TCR sequence derives from a man in his 60s with acute or convalescent COVID-19. The rearrangement joins TRBV6-5 to TRBJ1-1, with 7 positions matching TRBD1. The CDR3 nucleotides are TGTGCCAGCAGTTACTCCCAGGGGGAATTTGAAGCTTTCTTT. Protein sequence: CASSYSQGEFEAFF.